Below, 25 T cell receptor beta chains from the same sample are listed, as sequenced in a study of neurological immune-mediated disorders. Time point denoted: longitudinal time-point 1 (baseline). TCRdb re-called the 5' RACE reads with MiXCR, one entry per CDR3 protein. The sample has over 70,000 distinct CDR3 sequences; about a tenth are singletons. Sequences were obtained from PBMCs. The origin of the receptors is a man younger than 40 in good health.

In DNA, the CDR3 is TGTGCCAGCAGCTTTAAAGCGAATTTGGACTCCCACACCGGGGAGCTGTTTTTT. Amino acids: CASSFKANLDSHTGELFF. This chain uses TRBV7-8 with TRBJ2-2, with a tentative D call TRBD2 (5 bases). From germline, CDR1 is SGHVS and CDR2 FQNEAQ. V was trimmed by 3 bases and J by 3 bases, leaving 20 bases between them. The CDR3 spans 18 residues. Full variable domain (remainder filled in from reference TRBV7-8 and TRBJ2-2): GAGVSQSPRYKVAKRGQDVALRCDPISGHVSLFWYQQALGQGPEFLTYFQNEAQLDKSGLPSDRFFAERPEGSVSTLKIQRTQQEDSAVYLCASSFKANLDSHTGELFFGEGSRLTVL.

Ten or more counts support this clonotype. This chain joins TRBV7-9 and TRBJ2-5; D unclear. The V and J ends lost 11 bases and 5 bases respectively, with 12 bases between them. In germline, CDR1 is SEHNR, CDR2 FQNEAQ (reference sequence). The CDR3 spans 11 residues. CDR3 coding DNA: TGTGCCGAAAGTAGTGGGGAGACCCAGTACTTC. It codes for CAESSGETQYF.

This clonotype was observed at least ten times. The rearrangement uses TRBV7-3 and TRBJ2-1, with 10 bases identical to TRBD2. V was pared by 5 bases and J by 7 bases, with 8 bases of the junction left unmatched. CDR3 size: 15 residues. From germline, CDR1 is SGHTA and CDR2 FQGTGA. The DNA for the CDR3 is TGTGCCAGCAGCGTGACTAGCGGGCCAATTAATGAGCAGTTCTTC. It yields the protein CASSVTSGPINEQFF.

The gene calls are TRBV10-1 and TRBJ2-7, with a weak D call TRBD2 (6 bases). The CDR3 length is 15 residues. In germline, CDR1 is WNHNN, CDR2 SYGVQD (reference sequence). Trimming shortened V by 3 bases and J by 0 bases, and 12 bases separated the two germline ends. The CDR3 is CASSENIGSSYEQYF. CDR3 DNA: TGCGCCAGCAGTGAAAATATCGGGAGCTCCTACGAGCAGTACTTC.

Worth noting for this clonotype: Just one base apart from a much larger clone, this may be a read error. This chain links TRBV5-1 with TRBJ2-7; 8 nucleotides line up with TRBD1. This CDR3 region has 16 residues. In germline, CDR1 is SGHRS, CDR2 YFSETQ. J was trimmed by 1 base and V by 4 bases; bases with no gene match: 10. The CDR3 DNA reads as TGCGCCAGCAGCATCTCCGGGACAGGAACATCCTACGAGCAGTACTTC. Translating gives CASSISGTGTSYEQYF.

This clonotype was recorded at least ten times. The chain recombines TRBV20-1 with TRBJ2-7, with TRBD1 matching over 11 bases. This CDR3 has 13 amino acids. CDR1 is DFQATT and CDR2 is SNEGSKA in the germline V gene (reference sequence). V lost 5 bases, J lost 6 bases, and 6 bases stayed unmatched. In DNA, the CDR3 is TGCAGTGCTCCCGGAGGACAGGGGGCCGAGCAGTACTTC. This codes for CSAPGGQGAEQYF.

This clonotype occurred many times. CDR3 amino acids: CASSYSEGYEQYF. DNA for the CDR3: TGTGCCAGCAGTTACTCAGAGGGATACGAGCAGTACTTC. The chain combines TRBV6-2 or TRBV6-3 with TRBJ2-7, with D tentatively TRBD2 (5 bases). V lost 0 bases and J lost 4, with 7 bases in between. CDR3 length: 13 amino acids. CDR1 MNHEY and CDR2 SVGEGT come from the germline V gene.

This clonotype was seen at least ten times. V and J are TRBV6-6 and TRBJ2-2; D uncertain. Germline CDR1 reads MNHNY; CDR2 reads SVGAGI (reference sequence). This CDR3 is built from 13 residues. V gave up 7 bases and J gave up 1 base, with 7 bases separating them. The CDR3 protein is CASTRQNTGELFF. CDR3 nucleotide sequence: TGTGCCAGCACTCGACAGAACACCGGGGAGCTGTTTTTT.

This clonotype occurred many times. V and J are TRBV27 and TRBJ2-5; D is perhaps TRBD1 or TRBD2 (5 bases each). V dropped 4 bases and J dropped 1 base, with 13 bases sitting between them. CDR3 size: 15 residues. Germline CDR1 is MNHEY and CDR2 is SMNVEV (reference sequence). CDR3 DNA: TGTGCCAGCAGTTCAGGGAGAAACCTCCAAGAGACCCAGTACTTC. Residues: CASSSGRNLQETQYF.

This clonotype was observed at least ten times. The chain links TRBV5-1 to TRBJ1-3, with a weak D call TRBD1 (5 bases). V was pared by 3 bases and J by 2 bases, with 15 bases between. The CDR3 runs 16 residues. The V gene's germline CDR1 is SGHRS and CDR2 YFSETQ. The CDR3: CASSSQGEVPGNTIYF. The CDR3 DNA follows: TGCGCCAGCAGCTCTCAGGGTGAGGTCCCTGGAAACACCATATATTTT. The full variable domain, its missing parts supplied by reference TRBV5-1 and TRBJ1-3, is KAGVTQTPRYLIKTRGQQVTLSCSPISGHRSVSWYQQTPGQGLQFLFEYFSETQRNKGNFPGRFSGRQFSNSRSEMNVSTLELGDSALYLCASSSQGEVPGNTIYFGEGSWLTVV.

This clonotype was recorded at least ten times. The V call is TRBV5-4, the J call TRBJ2-1; perhaps D is TRBD1 or TRBD2 (5 bases each). Germline CDR1 reads SGHNT; CDR2 reads YYREEE (reference sequence). The ends were cut back, 4 bases at V and 5 bases at J, with 10 bases in the middle. The CDR3 sequence is 13 residues long. The CDR3 bases are TGTGCCAGCAGCATCGGGACCAACAATGAGCAGTTCTTC. Translating gives CASSIGTNNEQFF. The whole variable domain, remainder taken from reference TRBV5-4 and TRBJ2-1, is ETGVTQSPTHLIKTRGQQVTLRCSSQSGHNTVSWYQQALGQGPQFIFQYYREEENGRGNFPPRFSGLQFPNYSSELNVNALELDDSALYLCASSIGTNNEQFFGPGTRLTVL.

The table lists this clonotype with many counts. This chain uses TRBV6-5 with TRBJ1-2; D is uncertain. The germline V and J ends were trimmed by 7 bases and 8 bases, with 17 bases remaining between them. This CDR3 has 13 residues. Per the germline V gene, CDR1 is MNHEY and CDR2 is SVGAGI. Here the CDR3 reads CASNELTGSGYTF. CDR3 nucleotide sequence: TGTGCCAGCAATGAACTGACCGGGTCGGGCTACACCTTC.

This clonotype was found many times. The chain recombines TRBV5-1 with TRBJ1-3; 7 nucleotides align to TRBD1. Germline values: CDR1 SGHRS, CDR2 YFSETQ. J lost 2 bases, V lost 7 bases, and 6 bases had no gene match. The length of the CDR3 is 14 residues. DNA of the CDR3: TGCGCCAGCGGCAGGGGGTCTGCTGGAAACACCATATATTTT. Residues: CASGRGSAGNTIYF.

This clonotype appeared many times. This chain links TRBV20-1 with TRBJ2-1; 10 nucleotides agree with TRBD2. Germline CDR1 reads DFQATT; CDR2 reads SNEGSKA (reference sequence). After removal of 0 bases from V and 4 bases from J, the junction contained 15 bases not matched to a gene. The CDR3 has 19 residues. CDR3 protein: CSARDLISSLAGDYNEQFF. The CDR3 coding sequence is TGCAGTGCTAGAGATCTTATTTCTTCCCTAGCGGGAGATTACAATGAGCAGTTCTTC.

Ten or more counts support this clonotype. The V and J genes are TRBV7-2 and TRBJ1-3; D gene ambiguous. The CDR3 sequence is 16 residues long. From germline, CDR1 is SGHTA and CDR2 FQGNSA. V lost 5 bases, J lost 0 bases, and 14 bases lay in between. The CDR3 reads CASSPRTGNSGNTIYF. The CDR3, as DNA: TGTGCCAGCAGCCCGCGTACGGGGAACTCTGGAAACACCATATATTTT.

This rearrangement joins TRBV7-3 to TRBJ2-2; D not resolved. Trimming took 7 bases from V and 4 from J, leaving 7 bases between them. The CDR3 totals 12 residues. Looked up from germline, CDR1 is SGHTA and CDR2 is FQGTGA. The CDR3 DNA sequence: TGTGCCAGCACCCACGGCACCGGGGAGCTGTTTTTT. Translation: CASTHGTGELFF.

This clonotype has ten or more counts. V usage is TRBV5-1 and J usage is TRBJ2-5; D assignment may be TRBD1 or TRBD2 (5 bases each). V was shortened by 0 bases and J by 2 bases, with 11 bases between the two germline ends. Germline V gene lookup returns CDR1 SGHRS and CDR2 YFSETQ. This CDR3 region has 15 residues. Here the CDR3 DNA reads TGCGCCAGCAGCTTGGGAGGGGCAGCTCAAGAGACCCAGTACTTC. This codes for CASSLGGAAQETQYF.

This clonotype was recorded at least ten times. The chain has TRBV18 and TRBJ2-5; either TRBD1 or TRBD2 may supply D (5 bases each). This CDR3 comprises 14 residues. CDR1 is KGHSH, CDR2 LQKENI, per germline. V was shortened by 3 bases and J by 6 bases, with 14 bases between the two germline ends. The CDR3 nucleotides are TGTGCCAGCTCACCTACCACCGGGGCCCAGACCCAGTACTTC. Its translation: CASSPTTGAQTQYF. The complete variable domain, with remaining parts taken from reference TRBV18 and TRBJ2-5, reads NAGVMQNPRHLVRRRGQEARLRCSPMKGHSHVYWYRQLPEEGLKFMVYLQKENIIDESGMPKERFSAEFPKEGPSILRIQQVVRGDSAAYFCASSPTTGAQTQYFGPGTRLLVL.

This clonotype appeared a few times. The chain uses TRBV25-1 and TRBJ2-5, with 10 bases identical to TRBD2. The J segment lost 0 bases and the V segment lost 5 bases, leaving 9 bases of the junction unmatched. CDR3 size: 17 residues. Germline V gene sequence: CDR1 MGHDK, CDR2 SYGVNS. CDR3 residues: CASSQIGLAEYQETQYF. CDR3 sequence (DNA): TGTGCCAGCAGTCAAATTGGACTAGCGGAGTACCAAGAGACCCAGTACTTC. The full variable domain, rest sourced from reference TRBV25-1 and TRBJ2-5, is EADIYQTPRYLVIGTGKKITLECSQTMGHDKMYWYQQDPGMELHLIHYSYGVNSTEKGDLSSESTVSRIRTEHFPLTLESARPSHTSQYLCASSQIGLAEYQETQYFGPGTRLLVL.

This clonotype was detected many times. The V call is TRBV11-2, the J call TRBJ1-4; 7 nucleotides align to TRBD1. This CDR3 has 16 amino acids. J lost 7 bases, V lost 5 bases, and 13 bases had no gene match. Germline V gives CDR1 SGHAT, CDR2 FQNNGV. The DNA of the CDR3 is TGTGCCAGCAGCCCGATTAGGCCCGAGGGGGCTGAAAAACTGTTTTTT. It encodes CASSPIRPEGAEKLFF.

This clonotype was recorded many times. The chain recombines TRBV7-2 with TRBJ1-1; 10 nucleotides line up with TRBD1. Trimming cost V 4 bases and J 1 base; bases outside gene matches: 3. CDR1 is SGHTA, CDR2 FQGNSA, per germline. CDR3 length: 15 residues. Here the CDR3 DNA reads TGTGCCAGCAGCTGGACAGGGGGGGGGAACACTGAAGCTTTCTTT. It translates to CASSWTGGGNTEAFF.

J is TRBJ1-5 and V is TRBV19; D may be TRBD1 (5 bases). There are 17 residues in the CDR3. Germline-derived CDR1 and CDR2 are LNHDA and SQIVND (reference sequence). The V and J ends lost 3 bases and 1 base respectively, with 16 bases between them. As DNA, the CDR3 is TGTGCCAGTAGTATTCTTTTTGGGGGTTTGAGCAATCAGCCCCAGCATTTT. This encodes CASSILFGGLSNQPQHF.

The table lists this clonotype with many counts. This chain joins TRBV28 and TRBJ2-5; TRBD2 matches 11 bases. The CDR3 spans 14 residues. V gave up 2 bases and J gave up 5 bases; unmatched junction bases: 1. Germline V gene lookup returns CDR1 MDHEN and CDR2 SYDVKM. DNA for the CDR3: TGTGCCAGCAGTTTAGGGACTAGCGGCGAGACCCAGTACTTC. This sequence encodes CASSLGTSGETQYF.

This clonotype showed up just a few times. Possible read error: a much larger clone is one base away. This chain uses TRBV5-1 with TRBJ2-7; 10 positions match TRBD1. CDR3 length: 14 amino acids. CDR1 SGHRS and CDR2 YFSETQ come from the germline V gene. CDR3 DNA sequence: TGCACCAGCAGCTTGGACAGGGGGACCTACGAGCAGTACTTC. Its translation is CTSSLDRGTYEQYF.

This clonotype was seen ten or more times. The chain links TRBV28 to TRBJ2-7, with a possible D match to TRBD2 (5 bases). CDR1 and CDR2 (germline): MDHEN, SYDVKM. The CDR3 extends over 16 amino acids. Trimming took 3 bases from V and 4 from J, leaving 19 bases between them. The DNA of the CDR3 is TGTGCCAGCAGTTTTATAGCTCTCGGGATCCGTTACGAGCAGTACTTC. Translation gives CASSFIALGIRYEQYF. Based on the CDR3 plus reference TRBV28 and TRBJ2-7, the full variable domain is DVKVTQSSRYLVKRTGEKVFLECVQDMDHENMFWYRQDPGLGLRLIYFSYDVKMKEKGDIPEGYSVSREKKERFSLILESASTNQTSMYLCASSFIALGIRYEQYFGPGTRLTVT.